These T cell receptor beta chains were read from a single sample in a study of T cells after yellow fever vaccination. TCRdb processed the 5' RACE reads anew with MiXCR; each CDR3 protein has one entry. Seen here are some 200,000 distinct CDR3 sequences, roughly 3.3% observed once, and the top ten hold less than 3.5%. The specimen comprised CD4+ T cells sorted from PBMCs, sampled 10 days after the yellow fever booster vaccination. All receptors come from a man aged 18-30 years who received the YFV17D yellow fever vaccine. The CDR3 runs from the conserved cysteine through the conserved F or W. D genes are given only for firm matches. Size tells how often a clone was seen (once, few, many) or the class of an expanded clone, and some rows leave it out.

TRBV6-1	TRBJ2-7	TRBD1	few	CASRRDSEQYF	TGTGCCAGCAGACGGGACAGCGAGCAGTACTTC
TRBV12-3/TRBV12-4	TRBJ1-6	.	few	CASGTSPLHF	TGTGCCAGCGGCACTTCACCCCTCCACTTT
TRBV7-2	TRBJ1-2	.	few	CASSLGGADYGYTF	TGTGCCAGCAGCTTAGGTGGCGCTGACTATGGCTACACCTTC
TRBV10-3	TRBJ2-5	.	many	CAIRPSGLVETQYF	TGTGCCATCAGACCATCAGGGCTGGTCGAGACCCAGTACTTC
TRBV4-3	TRBJ2-5	.	few	CASSEGDKQETQYF	TGCGCCAGCAGCGAGGGGGACAAACAAGAGACCCAGTACTTC
TRBV7-2	TRBJ1-1	.	few	CASSLTHLREAFF	TGTGCCAGCAGCTTAACACATCTCCGAGAAGCTTTCTTT
TRBV20-1	TRBJ1-2	TRBD1	many	CSARVTGGGYGYTF	TGCAGTGCTAGAGTTACAGGGGGCGGCTATGGCTACACCTTC
TRBV6-6	TRBJ1-2	.	.	CASSHRDQANYGYTF	TGTGCCAGCAGTCACCGGGACCAAGCTAACTATGGCTACACCTTC
TRBV11-2	TRBJ2-5	.	many	CASNSGRPQETQYF	TGTGCCAGCAACTCGGGACGTCCGCAAGAGACCCAGTACTTC
TRBV5-6	TRBJ2-2	.	.	CASSFDANTGELFF	TGTGCCAGCAGCTTTGACGCTAACACCGGGGAGCTGTTTTTT
TRBV7-3	TRBJ2-2	TRBD1	few	CASSLTPGTGSTGELFF	TGTGCCAGCAGCCTCACGCCCGGGACAGGGAGCACCGGGGAGCTGTTTTTT
TRBV5-5	TRBJ2-1	TRBD1	many	CASSSDRGGDEQFF	TGTGCCAGCAGCTCGGACAGGGGGGGAGATGAGCAGTTCTTC
TRBV6-6	TRBJ1-4	.	many	CASSYDGGRGEKLFF	TGTGCCAGCAGTTACGACGGGGGGCGAGGTGAAAAACTGTTTTTT
TRBV30	TRBJ1-3	TRBD1	.	CAWTGGFSGNTIYF	TGTGCCTGGACAGGGGGCTTCTCTGGAAACACCATATATTTT
TRBV18	TRBJ2-3	.	few	CASSPRGGTTDTQYF	TGTGCCAGCTCACCCCGTGGGGGAACTACAGATACGCAGTATTTT
TRBV7-2	TRBJ2-3	.	.	CASTRGLSTDTQYF	TGTGCCAGCACCCGGGGGCTGAGCACAGATACGCAGTATTTT
TRBV12-3/TRBV12-4	TRBJ1-5	TRBD1	many	CASSWDRGSIQPQHF	TGTGCCAGCAGCTGGGACAGGGGGAGTATTCAGCCCCAGCATTTT
TRBV14	TRBJ1-5	.	many	CASSQVGRDQPQHF	TGTGCCAGCAGCCAAGTGGGCAGAGATCAGCCCCAGCATTTT
TRBV10-3	TRBJ2-3	.	.	CAIQGADTQYF	TGTGCCATCCAAGGGGCAGATACGCAGTATTTT
TRBV7-9	TRBJ1-1	.	.	CASSYRVPTEAFF	TGTGCCAGCAGCTACAGGGTCCCCACTGAAGCTTTCTTT
TRBV6-2/TRBV6-3	TRBJ1-5	.	many	CASRTGYSNQPQHF	TGTGCCAGCCGGACGGGGTATAGCAATCAGCCCCAGCATTTT
TRBV19	TRBJ1-1	.	.	CASSIGHLNTEAFF	TGTGCCAGTAGTATTGGACATCTGAACACTGAAGCTTTCTTT
TRBV28	TRBJ1-3	.	many	CASRPPDRFSGNTIYF	TGTGCCAGCAGACCACCGGACAGATTCTCTGGAAACACCATATATTTT
TRBV20-1	TRBJ2-1	.	.	CSARSDRYNEQFF	TGCAGTGCCCGCTCCGACCGGTACAATGAGCAGTTCTTC
TRBV3-1	TRBJ2-3	TRBD1	many	CASSQAGTGTDTQYF	TGTGCCAGCAGCCAAGCGGGGACAGGCACAGATACGCAGTATTTT
TRBV12-3/TRBV12-4	TRBJ2-2	TRBD2	.	CASSLSGGFTGELFF	TGTGCCAGCAGCCTTAGCGGGGGGTTCACCGGGGAGCTGTTTTTT
TRBV5-6	TRBJ2-1	TRBD2	.	CASRSPGTRGTDEQFF	TGTGCCAGCAGAAGCCCGGGGACTAGGGGTACGGATGAGCAGTTCTTC
TRBV12-3/TRBV12-4	TRBJ2-1	.	many	CASSLMRQDNEQFF	TGTGCCAGCAGTTTAATGAGGCAGGACAATGAGCAGTTCTTC
TRBV30	TRBJ2-2	.	few	CAWSVGELFF	TGTGCCTGGAGTGTAGGCGAGCTGTTTTTT
TRBV4-1	TRBJ2-3	.	.	CASSQEGTPVRTQYF	TGCGCCAGCAGCCAAGAAGGGACTCCTGTGAGGACGCAGTATTTT
TRBV20-1	TRBJ1-1	.	.	CSARRVGNTEAFF	TGCAGTGCTAGGAGGGTCGGGAACACTGAAGCTTTCTTT
TRBV7-2	TRBJ1-2	.	.	CASSLVPGGDYGYTF	TGTGCCAGCAGCTTAGTACCGGGTGGAGACTATGGCTACACCTTC